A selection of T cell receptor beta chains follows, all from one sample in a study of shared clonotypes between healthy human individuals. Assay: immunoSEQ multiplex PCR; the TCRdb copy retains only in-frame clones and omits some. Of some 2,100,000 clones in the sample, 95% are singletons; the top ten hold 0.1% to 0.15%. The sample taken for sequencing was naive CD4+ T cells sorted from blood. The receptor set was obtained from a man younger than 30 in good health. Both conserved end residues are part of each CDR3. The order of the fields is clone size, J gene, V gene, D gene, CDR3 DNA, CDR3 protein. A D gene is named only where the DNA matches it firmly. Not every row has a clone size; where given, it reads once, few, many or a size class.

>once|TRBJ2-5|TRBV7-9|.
TGTGCCAGCAGCCCGGATGAGAGACAGGTGATCCAAGAGACCCAGTACTTC
CASSPDERQVIQETQYF
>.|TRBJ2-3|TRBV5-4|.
TGTGCCAGCACCTCGATGAGGGTAGGGACAGATACGCAGTATTTT
CASTSMRVGTDTQYF
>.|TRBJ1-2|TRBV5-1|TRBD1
TGCGCCAGCAGCCAAGGGACAGTAATTAACTATGGCTACACCTTC
CASSQGTVINYGYTF
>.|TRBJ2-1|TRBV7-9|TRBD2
TGTGCCAGCAGCCCGGGACTAGCGGGTACCTACAATGAGCAGTTCTTC
CASSPGLAGTYNEQFF
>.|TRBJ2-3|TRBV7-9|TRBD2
TGTGCCAGCAGCTTAGGGGCAGCGGGGCCCACAGATACGCAGTATTTT
CASSLGAAGPTDTQYF
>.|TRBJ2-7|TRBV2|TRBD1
TGTGCCAGCAGTGAAGGTGGTGCAGGGGGCAAGTACGAGCAGTACTTC
CASSEGGAGGKYEQYF
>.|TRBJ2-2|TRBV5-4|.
TGTGCCAGCAGCTTGCCGGGACAGAACACCGGGGAGCTGTTTTTT
CASSLPGQNTGELFF
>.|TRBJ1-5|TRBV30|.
TGTGCCTGGAGTGTAGTGAGGGTAGGCCAGCCCCAGCATTTT
CAWSVVRVGQPQHF
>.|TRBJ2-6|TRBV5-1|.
TGCGCCAGCAGCTTGATGGGTTCTGGGGCCAACGTCCTGACTTTC
CASSLMGSGANVLTF
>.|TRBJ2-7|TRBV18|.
TGTGCCAGCTCACCCGAGGGAAGACCCTACGAGCAGTACTTC
CASSPEGRPYEQYF
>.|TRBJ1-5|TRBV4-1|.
TGCGCCAGCAGCCAAGAGTTGGGGAATCGGCCCCAGCATTTT
CASSQELGNRPQHF
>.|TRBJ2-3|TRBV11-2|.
TGTGCCAGCAGGTCACTGCAGGGCCGGGGCACAGATACGCAGTATTTT
CASRSLQGRGTDTQYF
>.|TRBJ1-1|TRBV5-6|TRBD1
TGTGCCAGCACCAACAGGGGGCGCCGGACTGAAGCTTTCTTT
CASTNRGRRTEAFF
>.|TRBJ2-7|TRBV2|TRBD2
TGTGCCAGCAAGGGCGAAGCGGGAGGGTACGAGCAGTACTTC
CASKGEAGGYEQYF
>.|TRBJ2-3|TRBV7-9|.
TGTGCCAGCAGTGAAGGAAAAAAAGATACGCAGTATTTT
CASSEGKKDTQYF
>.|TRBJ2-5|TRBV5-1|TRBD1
TGCGCCAGCACCCCGACAGGGGGGATATTCCAAGAGACCCAGTACTTC
CASTPTGGIFQETQYF
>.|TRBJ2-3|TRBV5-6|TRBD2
TGTGCCAGCAGCTTTTTGGGGGGGACCGGCACAGATACGCAGTATTTT
CASSFLGGTGTDTQYF
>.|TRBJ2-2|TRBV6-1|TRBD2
TGTGCCAGCATTCGGGACTACTCGACCGGGGAGCTGTTTTTT
CASIRDYSTGELFF
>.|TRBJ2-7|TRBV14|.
TGTGCCAGCAGCCAAGGGAATGGGGACCTCGAGCAGTACTTC
CASSQGNGDLEQYF
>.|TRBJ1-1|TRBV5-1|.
TGCGCCAGCAGCTTGGATCGGGGGGCGCACACTGAAGCTTTCTTT
CASSLDRGAHTEAFF
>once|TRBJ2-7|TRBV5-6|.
TGTGCCAGCAGCAGACTTCACATCGAGCAGTACTTC
CASSRLHIEQYF
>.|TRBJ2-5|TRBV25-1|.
TGTGCCAGCAGTGAACCGCGAGAGAAAGAGACCCAGTACTTC
CASSEPREKETQYF
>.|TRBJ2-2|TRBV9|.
TGTGCCAGCAGCGACTCCCGTGGGGCCAAAAACACCGGGGAGCTGTTTTTT
CASSDSRGAKNTGELFF
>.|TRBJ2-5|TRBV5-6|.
TGTGCCAGCAGCTCGAGGATCTGGGTGTACCAAGAGACCCAGTACTTC
CASSSRIWVYQETQYF
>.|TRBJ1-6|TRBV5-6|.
TGTGCCAGCAGCTTGGTGTCGAATTCACCCCTCCACTTT
CASSLVSNSPLHF
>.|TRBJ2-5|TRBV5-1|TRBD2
TGCGCCAGCAGCGTGATTGGGACTACTAAAACGGAGACCCAGTACTTC
CASSVIGTTKTETQYF